The 22 T cell receptor beta chains below all came from one sample that was sequenced in a study of early T cells in non-severe SARS-CoV-2 infection. From the 5' RACE reads, TCRdb called clonotypes with MiXCR, one entry per CDR3 protein. The sample has around 100,000 distinct CDR3 sequences; about 15% are singletons. Sequencing used whole blood. All receptors derive from an adult who was a healthcare worker with PCR-confirmed SARS-CoV-2 infection or an uninfected control (not recorded which).

The chain combines TRBV4-2 with TRBJ1-4, with D uncertain. CDR1 and CDR2 (germline): LGHNA, YNFKEQ. V was clipped by 3 bases and J by 8 bases, with 7 bases between them. The CDR3 sequence is 12 residues long. CDR3 nucleotides: TGTGCCAGCAGCCACCTCTGGGAAAAACTGTTTTTT. It yields the protein CASSHLWEKLFF.

The chain couples TRBV12-3 or TRBV12-4 to TRBJ2-7; a weak D match, TRBD2 (5 bases). V lost 6 bases to trimming and J lost 4 bases, with 10 bases between them. This CDR3 spans 12 amino acids. CDR3 region: CASSGRGYEQYF. The DNA of the CDR3 is TGTGCCAGCAGCGGTCGGGGTTACGAGCAGTACTTC.

This clonotype was counted between two and nine times. This chain links TRBV4-1 with TRBJ2-1; TRBD2 matches 8 bases. V lost 8 bases and J lost 0; bases outside the gene matches: 12. The CDR3 extends over 17 amino acids. Per germline, CDR1 MGHRA and CDR2 YSYEKL. CDR3 protein: CASRRASGLSSYNEQFF. DNA of the CDR3: TGCGCCAGCCGGCGGGCTAGCGGGCTGAGCTCCTACAATGAGCAGTTCTTC.

This clonotype was counted between two and nine times. This chain uses TRBV12-3 or TRBV12-4 with TRBJ2-7; TRBD1 matches at 7 bases. V lost 7 bases, J lost 3 bases, and 9 bases stayed unmatched. This CDR3 region has 14 residues. The CDR3 here is CASTPHRQGYEQYF. The CDR3 DNA sequence: TGTGCCAGCACACCCCACCGACAGGGCTACGAGCAGTACTTC.

The V and J genes are TRBV29-1 and TRBJ1-1, with TRBD1 as a possible D gene (5 bases). The CDR3 consists of 13 residues. From germline, CDR1 is SQVTM and CDR2 ANQGSEA. CDR3 in amino acids: CQAFGAGNTEAFF. The CDR3 bases are TGCCAAGCGTTCGGGGCAGGGAACACTGAAGCTTTCTTT.

This clonotype showed up just a few times. This chain links TRBV12-3 or TRBV12-4 with TRBJ2-5; possible D gene TRBD1, 6 bases. The CDR3 consists of 16 residues. Trimming removed 2 bases at V and 2 bases at J, with 15 bases between. The chain's CDR3 is CASSLYGQNQQETQYF. The DNA for the CDR3 is TGTGCCAGCAGTTTATATGGACAGAACCAACAAGAGACCCAGTACTTC.

This clonotype was found a few times. The J gene is TRBJ2-5, the V gene TRBV9; D perhaps matches TRBD1 (6 bases). Trimming left V 0 bases short and J 0 bases short, with 12 bases between. Germline loops: CDR1 SGDLS, CDR2 YYNGEE. This CDR3 is built from 16 residues. Here the CDR3 DNA reads TGTGCCAGCAGCGTAGAAGGGGGAACGTACCAAGAGACCCAGTACTTC. Encoded protein: CASSVEGGTYQETQYF.

This clonotype was seen at least ten times. This chain links TRBV13 with TRBJ1-1; tentative D call: TRBD1 (5 bases). The germline V and J ends were trimmed by 0 bases and 3 bases, with 11 bases remaining between them. CDR1 and CDR2 (germline): PRHDT, FYEKMQ (reference sequence). The length of the CDR3 is 15 residues. The CDR3 loop is CASSLGHGGDTEAFF. CDR3 bases: TGTGCCAGCAGCTTAGGCCATGGGGGAGACACTGAAGCTTTCTTT.

The chain has TRBV5-5 and TRBJ1-5; 8 bases align to TRBD1. V lost 0 bases and J lost 1; bases outside the gene matches: 9. This CDR3 spans 18 amino acids. From germline, CDR1 is SGHKS and CDR2 YYEKEE (reference sequence). DNA of the CDR3: TGTGCCAGCAGCTTGGTTACAGGGGGGGCGGTAAGCAATCAGCCCCAGCATTTT. This sequence encodes CASSLVTGGAVSNQPQHF.

The CDR3 reads CASRKGTGGRSNQPQHF. CDR3 nucleotide sequence: TGTGCCAGCAGGAAGGGGACAGGGGGTAGAAGCAATCAGCCCCAGCATTTT. The V gene is TRBV27, the J gene TRBJ1-5; 11 bases are shared with TRBD1. Looked up from germline, CDR1 is MNHEY and CDR2 is SMNVEV (reference sequence). The CDR3 contains 17 residues. With V trimmed by 6 bases and J by 1 base, 8 bases remained unmatched.

This clonotype was seen more than once but under ten times. The chain joins TRBV28 to TRBJ2-3, with D possibly TRBD2 on 6 matching bases. The CDR3 runs to 15 residues. V was pared by 6 bases and J by 1 base, with 14 bases between. Germline V gives CDR1 MDHEN, CDR2 SYDVKM. As DNA, the CDR3 is TGTGCCAGCAGCCTACGGGGACTGGGCACAGATACGCAGTATTTT. Amino acids: CASSLRGLGTDTQYF.

V is TRBV18 and J is TRBJ1-1, with 10 bases identical to TRBD1. CDR3 length: 15 residues. Germline V gene data show CDR1 as KGHSH and CDR2 as LQKENI. J gave up 8 bases and V 0 bases, and 6 bases lay outside the gene matches. CDR3 in DNA: TGTGCCAGCTCACCACCGGGACAGGGGCGTTTGGAAGCTTTCTTT. This translates into CASSPPGQGRLEAFF.

The CDR3 nucleotides read TGTGCCAGCAGCTTGGGACAGGGTAGGTTCGGGTCCACAGATACGCAGTATTTT. It is translated as CASSLGQGRFGSTDTQYF. J is TRBJ2-3 and V is TRBV5-5; TRBD1 matches at 7 bases. Germline CDR1 and CDR2: SGHKS and YYEKEE (reference sequence). J was trimmed by 2 bases and V by 0 bases; bases with no gene match: 12. The CDR3 sequence is 18 residues long.

This clonotype came up a few times. The DNA for the CDR3 is TGCGCCAGCAGCCCGGGGGGGACTAGCTTATCCGATGAGCAGTTCTTC. It encodes CASSPGGTSLSDEQFF. The chain is built from TRBV4-1 and TRBJ2-1; TRBD2 matches at 9 bases. The germline gives CDR1 MGHRA, CDR2 YSYEKL. The length of the CDR3 is 16 residues. V gave up 4 bases and J gave up 8 bases; unmatched junction bases: 12.

This clonotype was observed at least ten times. This chain joins TRBV28 and TRBJ2-3, with 8 bases fitting TRBD2. This CDR3 comprises 15 residues. Germline V gives CDR1 MDHEN, CDR2 SYDVKM. The junction had 11 bases not matched to a gene; V was cut back by 3 bases and J by 9 bases. The CDR3 here is CASSFPGLERRTQYF. The DNA of the CDR3 is TGTGCCAGCAGTTTCCCGGGACTAGAAAGACGGACGCAGTATTTT.

This clonotype was seen a handful of times. The gene calls are TRBV19 and TRBJ2-2; a weak D match, TRBD2 (5 bases). The V gene's germline CDR1 is LNHDA and CDR2 SQIVND (reference sequence). Trimming cost V 5 bases and J 0 bases, with 10 bases left between them. The CDR3 totals 15 residues. CDR3 DNA sequence: TGTGCCAGTAGTTCGGGGTTTGCGAACACCGGGGAGCTGTTTTTT. Translation: CASSSGFANTGELFF.

The chain employs TRBV5-5 and TRBJ2-5; D gene ambiguous. This CDR3 is built from 13 residues. Germline CDR1 SGHKS, CDR2 YYEKEE (reference sequence). V shed 4 bases and J shed 3 bases, with 10 bases lying between them. CDR3 DNA sequence: TGTGCCAGCAGCCTTATGACCGAAGAGACCCAGTACTTC. It is translated as CASSLMTEETQYF.

This clonotype was recorded a few times. This sequence joins TRBV6-6 and TRBJ1-6; D may be TRBD1 (5 bases). This CDR3 comprises 15 residues. V lost 2 bases, J lost 5 bases, and 10 bases lay in between. The germline CDR1 and CDR2 sequences are MNHNY and SVGAGI (reference sequence). CDR3 loop: CASSYPQGDNSPLHF. The CDR3 DNA follows: TGTGCCAGCAGTTACCCTCAGGGCGATAATTCACCCCTCCACTTT.

In its sample, this clonotype was seen a few times. The chain is built from TRBV28 and TRBJ2-7, with D uncertain. V was clipped by 4 bases and J by 2 bases, with 9 bases between them. CDR1 and CDR2 (germline): MDHEN, SYDVKM. The CDR3 sequence is 13 residues long. CDR3 sequence reads: CASSSLGPYEQYF. The DNA of the CDR3 is TGTGCCAGCAGTTCCCTCGGACCCTACGAGCAGTACTTC.

The chain uses TRBV3-1 and TRBJ2-5; 8 bases are a match to TRBD1. J lost 4 bases, V lost 4 bases, and 14 bases had no gene match. Germline loops: CDR1 LGHDT, CDR2 YNNKEL (reference sequence). This CDR3 has 17 residues. The CDR3 sequence: CASSLEPARGPGETQYF. As DNA, the CDR3 is TGTGCCAGCAGCCTCGAGCCCGCCAGGGGGCCGGGAGAGACCCAGTACTTC.

This clonotype turned up a few times. The V call is TRBV19, the J call TRBJ1-5, with D possibly matching TRBD1 (5 bases). CDR3 length: 14 residues. Trimming stripped 5 bases from V and 4 bases from J, with 12 bases between. CDR1 and CDR2 from the germline V gene are LNHDA and SQIVND (reference sequence). CDR3 DNA: TGTGCCAGTAGTCCGGGACCCTCAAATCAGCCCCAGCATTTT. This encodes CASSPGPSNQPQHF.

The chain links TRBV2 to TRBJ1-2; no reliable D call. The CDR3 contains 13 residues. CDR1 and CDR2 (germline): SNHLY, FYNNEI. Trimming removed 3 bases from V and 2 bases from J, with 7 bases in between. The CDR3 here is CASSDRENYGYTF. The CDR3 bases are TGTGCCAGCAGTGACCGGGAGAACTATGGCTACACCTTC. Full variable domain (rest looked up from reference TRBV2 and TRBJ1-2): EPEVTQTPSHQVTQMGQEVILRCVPISNHLYFYWYRQILGQKVEFLVSFYNNEISEKSEIFDDQFSVERPDGSNFTLKIRSTKLEDSAMYFCASSDRENYGYTFGSGTRLTVV.